This TCR beta chain was sequenced for a study of T cells in Graves' hyperthyroidism and ophthalmopathy. The TCR beta CDR3 regions underwent amplification using RNA transcripts as the source. HTBI primers drove first-round RT-PCR of the TCR CDR3. A single record per CDR3 protein comes from TCRdb applying MiXCR to the multiplex PCR reads. The sample yields 500,000 to 600,000 distinct CDR3 sequences, around 42% seen once. Germline values: CDR1 SGHTA, CDR2 FQGTGA. The CDR3 is 9 residues long, ends included. The count of this clonotype is one. No conserved phenylalanine or tryptophan is present at the end of the CDR3, so a read error is the likely explanation. The DNA is left out, because the CDR3 cannot be placed on it with certainty; the CDR3 is given as TCRdb lists it.

Specimen: peripheral blood or thyroid tissue (not recorded which). This receptor was identified in a woman between 18 and 29 years old with Graves' hyperthyroidism. V and J are TRBV7-3 and TRBJ1-3. CDR3 amino acids: CASSLASGS.